The 23 T cell receptor beta chains listed next were all sequenced from one sample in a study of graft-versus-host responses after intestinal transplantation (dated by TCRdb to the early 2020s). Their cognate antigens are unknown. The time point label, read with the paper, signifies: cells obtained before transplantation from donor or recipient. Receptor libraries were prepared by the immunoSEQ multiplex PCR assay. Imported from immuneACCESS, the table was reduced by TCRdb to in-frame sequences with V and J called. These copies leave out some clones; in studies compared against another copy, an unresolved V gene accounts for under half, and the cause of the remainder is not known. This sample comprises about 93,000 clones, around 83% of them detected only once. Around 0.8% of the sample comes from the top ten. This material consisted of unstimulated CD4+ T cells sorted from spleen or lymph node cells, taken before intestinal transplant. The receptors were sampled from a human donor who received an intestinal transplant.

V and J are TRBV19 and TRBJ2-2; D possibly corresponds to TRBD1 (5 bases). The V gene lost 7 bases and the J gene lost 7 bases, with 7 bases spanning the gap. This CDR3 has 11 amino acids. Germline V gene lookup returns CDR1 LNHDA and CDR2 SQIVND (reference sequence). The CDR3 is CASKGYGELFF. CDR3 bases: TGTGCCAGTAAGGGGTACGGGGAGCTGTTTTTT.

The J gene is TRBJ2-7, the V gene TRBV7-4; a weak D match, TRBD1 (5 bases). V lost 3 bases, J lost 3 bases, and 6 bases lay in between. Germline V gene lookup returns CDR1 SGHVT and CDR2 SQSDAQ. The CDR3 has 12 residues. The CDR3, as DNA: TGTGCCAGCAGCTTGGACAACTACGAGCAGTACTTC. The encoded protein is CASSLDNYEQYF.

This clone was detected only once. V is TRBV7-2 and J is TRBJ2-7; a weak D match, TRBD2 (5 bases). V lost 2 bases and J lost 4, with 15 bases in between. Germline V gene lookup returns CDR1 SGHTA and CDR2 FQGNSA. This CDR3 contains 15 residues. DNA for the CDR3: TGTGCCAGCAGCTTAACTGAGGGTGGCCAATACGAGCAGTACTTC. This gives the protein CASSLTEGGQYEQYF.

This chain connects TRBV19 to TRBJ1-1; D is unresolved. The CDR3 runs to 15 residues. Germline values: CDR1 LNHDA, CDR2 SQIVND (reference sequence). V shed 1 base and J shed 1 base, with 10 bases lying between them. CDR3 amino acids: CASSIGTPKNTEAFF. CDR3 nucleotide sequence: TGTGCCAGTAGTATAGGTACTCCGAAGAACACTGAAGCTTTCTTT.

The CDR3 here is CASSSRGGAYEQYF. The CDR3 DNA reads as TGTGCCAGCAGCTCACGGGGGGGGGCCTACGAGCAGTACTTC. The J gene is TRBJ2-7, the V gene TRBV5-4; 8 nucleotides line up with TRBD2. Germline V gene lookup returns CDR1 SGHNT and CDR2 YYREEE (reference sequence). CDR3 length equals 14 residues. V gave up 3 bases and J gave up 2 bases; unmatched junction bases: 4. The whole variable domain, remainder taken from reference TRBV5-4 and TRBJ2-7, is ETGVTQSPTHLIKTRGQQVTLRCSSQSGHNTVSWYQQALGQGPQFIFQYYREEENGRGNFPPRFSGLQFPNYSSELNVNALELDDSALYLCASSSRGGAYEQYFGPGTRLTVT.

The chain links TRBV19 to TRBJ2-7, with TRBD2 matching over 10 bases. Trimming removed 7 bases from V and 5 bases from J; junction bases left unmatched: 11. Germline CDR1 is LNHDA and CDR2 is SQIVND (reference sequence). This CDR3 comprises 15 residues. CDR3 loop: CASKFSGRAGDEQYF. The CDR3 nucleotides are TGTGCCAGTAAGTTCAGCGGGAGGGCCGGCGACGAGCAGTACTTC.

This chain links TRBV5-1 with TRBJ2-3, with 9 bases matching TRBD2. CDR1 SGHRS and CDR2 YFSETQ come from the germline V gene. J gave up 0 bases and V 3 bases, and 5 bases lay outside the gene matches. This CDR3 has 16 amino acids. CDR3 nucleotide sequence: TGCGCCAGCAGCTACTTAGCGGGGGTTAGCACAGATACGCAGTATTTT. It specifies CASSYLAGVSTDTQYF.

The J gene is TRBJ2-1, the V gene TRBV11-3; 7 bases map to TRBD2. CDR1 SGHNT and CDR2 YENEEA come from the germline V gene. The V gene end was trimmed by 8 bases and the J gene end by 3 bases; junction bases not matched to a gene: 7. The CDR3 is made up of 14 amino acids. The CDR3 sequence: CASGSRENYNEQFF. The CDR3 nucleotides are TGTGCCAGCGGCTCGCGGGAGAACTACAATGAGCAGTTCTTC.

This CDR3 is CASSITGQGAGELFF. In DNA, the CDR3 is TGTGCCAGTAGTATCACCGGACAGGGGGCCGGGGAGCTGTTTTTT. The V gene is TRBV19, the J gene TRBJ1-3; 10 nucleotides match TRBD1. The DNA end lines up better with TRBJ2-2; the J call may be wrong. Per the germline V gene, CDR1 is LNHDA and CDR2 is SQIVND (reference sequence). This CDR3 has 15 amino acids.

This chain uses TRBV30 with TRBJ2-7, with 11 bases that match TRBD2. The germline V gene has CDR1 GTSNPN and CDR2 SVGIG (reference sequence). V lost 2 bases and J lost 12; bases outside the gene matches: 9. CDR3 length equals 13 residues. As DNA, the CDR3 is TGTGCCTGGAGTTCTGTAGCGGGGGGGCCGCCGTACTTC. Its protein product is CAWSSVAGGPPYF.

In this sample, this clone turned up many times. The rearrangement joins TRBV15 to TRBJ2-4; possible D gene TRBD2, 6 bases. Per the germline V gene, CDR1 is LNHNV and CDR2 is YYDKDF (reference sequence). V lost 3 bases to trimming and J lost 0 bases, with 18 bases between them. The CDR3 covers 18 residues. CDR3 in DNA: TGTGCCACCAGCAGCAATAAACTTGGGGGACTAGCCAAAAACATTCAGTACTTC. Encoded protein: CATSSNKLGGLAKNIQYF. The full variable domain, in which reference TRBV15 and TRBJ2-4 provide the parts outside the CDR3, is DAMVIQNPRYQVTQFGKPVTLSCSQTLNHNVMYWYQQKSSQAPKLLFHYYDKDFNNEADTPDNFQSRRPNTSFCFLDIRSPGLGDTAMYLCATSSNKLGGLAKNIQYFGAGTRLSVL.

The chain is built from TRBV18 and TRBJ2-3, with 13 positions matching TRBD2. The CDR3 totals 15 residues. J was trimmed by 2 bases and V by 5 bases; bases with no gene match: 1. Germline CDR1 reads KGHSH; CDR2 reads LQKENI. The DNA of the CDR3 is TGTGCCAGCTCAGGGACTAGCGGGGACACAGATACGCAGTATTTT. It codes for CASSGTSGDTDTQYF.

V and J are TRBV4-1 and TRBJ1-4; TRBD1 might be the D (5 bases). The CDR3 consists of 13 residues. Trimming stripped 4 bases from V and 7 bases from J, with 10 bases between. The germline V gene has CDR1 MGHRA and CDR2 YSYEKL. In DNA form, the CDR3 reads TGCGCCAGCAGCCGGTGGGGGGGTGAAAAACTGTTTTTT. Protein product: CASSRWGGEKLFF.

The chain recombines TRBV15 with TRBJ1-4; 9 bases are shared with TRBD1. The CDR3 is made up of 15 amino acids. Trimming took 1 base from V and 8 from J; bases not matched to a gene: 5. The germline gives CDR1 LNHNV, CDR2 YYDKDF (reference sequence). The CDR3 region is CATSRADRGAEKLFF. CDR3 bases: TGTGCCACCAGCAGAGCGGACAGGGGAGCCGAAAAACTGTTTTTT.

V and J are TRBV18 and TRBJ2-3; TRBD2 agrees at 10 bases. Germline values: CDR1 KGHSH, CDR2 LQKENI. With 3 bases clipped from V and 4 bases from J, the junction kept 4 bases outside the gene matches. The CDR3 covers 15 residues. The CDR3 DNA reads TGTGCCAGCTCACCTCTAGCGGGAGCAGCAGATACGCAGTATTTT. Its protein is CASSPLAGAADTQYF. The full variable domain, its missing parts supplied by reference TRBV18 and TRBJ2-3, is NAGVMQNPRHLVRRRGQEARLRCSPMKGHSHVYWYRQLPEEGLKFMVYLQKENIIDESGMPKERFSAEFPKEGPSILRIQQVVRGDSAAYFCASSPLAGAADTQYFGPGTRLTVL.

With respect to this clone: Additional DNA sequences in this sample encode the identical CDR3. The chain combines TRBV29-1 with TRBJ2-5; tentative D call: TRBD2 (5 bases). The CDR3 covers 12 residues. Germline CDR1 reads SQVTM; CDR2 reads ANQGSEA. The V end was cut by 4 bases, the J end by 4 bases, with 10 bases between. Here the CDR3 DNA reads TGCAGCGTTGGTGGCGGGCGAGAGACCCAGTACTTC. The encoded protein is CSVGGGRETQYF.

The genes are TRBV23-1 and TRBJ1-5; D ambiguous. TRBV23-1 is an open reading frame whose function is uncertain. This CDR3 has 17 amino acids. The germline V and J ends were trimmed by 3 bases and 2 bases, with 17 bases remaining between them. Written as DNA, the CDR3 is TGCGCCAGCAGTCAGTCCGGTTCCGTCCTCCGCAATCAGCCCCAGCATTTT. Translated, it gives CASSQSGSVLRNQPQHF.

The DNA of the CDR3 is TGTGCCAGCAGCCGGGACAGACTCACCGGGGAGCTGTTTTTT. Translation: CASSRDRLTGELFF. The V call is TRBV6-4, the J call TRBJ2-2; 7 bases agree with TRBD1. CDR1 is MRHNA, CDR2 SNTAGT, per germline. V shed 6 bases, J shed 4 bases, and the junction held 5 bases outside the gene matches. CDR3 length: 14 amino acids.

The J gene is TRBJ2-7, the V gene TRBV2, with 13 positions matching TRBD2. CDR3 length: 13 amino acids. Germline CDR1 reads SNHLY; CDR2 reads FYNNEI. Losses at the gene ends were 10 bases for V and 11 bases for J; bases not matched to a gene: 11. This CDR3 is CAIARTSGGGKYF. CDR3 in DNA: TGTGCCATCGCCCGGACTAGCGGGGGAGGGAAGTACTTC.

This chain joins TRBV7-9 and TRBJ1-4; TRBD1 might be the D (5 bases). Germline CDR1 reads SEHNR; CDR2 reads FQNEAQ (reference sequence). The CDR3 is 15 amino acids. The V and J ends lost 4 bases and 4 bases respectively, with 13 bases between them. DNA of the CDR3: TGTGCCAGCAGCTCTGGAGGGCAGGGTAATGAAAAACTGTTTTTT. Its protein is CASSSGGQGNEKLFF.

The chain joins TRBV5-1 to TRBJ2-2, with 9 bases matching TRBD1. The CDR3 loop spans 15 amino acids. V dropped 2 bases and J dropped 4; count of bases not matched to a gene: 3. Germline CDR1 reads SGHRS; CDR2 reads YFSETQ. This chain's CDR3 is CASSLQGARTGELFF. The CDR3 DNA sequence: TGCGCCAGCAGCTTACAGGGGGCGCGCACCGGGGAGCTGTTTTTT.

The CDR3 DNA reads as TGCGCCAGCAGCTTGAGTGGACACCCGTACCAAGAGACCCAGTACTTC. It encodes CASSLSGHPYQETQYF. The chain couples TRBV5-1 to TRBJ2-5; possibly TRBD1 for D (5 bases). CDR3 length: 16 residues. The V gene's germline CDR1 is SGHRS and CDR2 YFSETQ. V shed 1 base and J shed 0 bases, with 13 bases lying between them.

This rearrangement joins TRBV7-9 to TRBJ2-3; 8 positions agree with TRBD2. CDR1 is SEHNR and CDR2 is FQNEAQ in the germline V gene (reference sequence). The CDR3 covers 15 residues. Trimming removed 3 bases from V and 2 bases from J; junction bases left unmatched: 4. The CDR3, as DNA: TGTGCCAGCAGCTTTTTAGCGGGGACCACAGATACGCAGTATTTT. It specifies CASSFLAGTTDTQYF.